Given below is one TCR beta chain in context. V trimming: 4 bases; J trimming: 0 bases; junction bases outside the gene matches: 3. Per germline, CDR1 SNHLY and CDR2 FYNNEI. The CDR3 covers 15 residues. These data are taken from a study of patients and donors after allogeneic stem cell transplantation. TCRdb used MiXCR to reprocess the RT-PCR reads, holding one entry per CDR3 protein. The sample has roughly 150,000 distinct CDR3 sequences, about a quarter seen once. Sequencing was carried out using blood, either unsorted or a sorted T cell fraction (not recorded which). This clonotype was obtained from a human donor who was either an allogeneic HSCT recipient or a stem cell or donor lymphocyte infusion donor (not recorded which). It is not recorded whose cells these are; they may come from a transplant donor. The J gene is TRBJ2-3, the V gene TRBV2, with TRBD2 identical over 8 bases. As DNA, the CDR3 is TGTGCCAGCAGTGTTGCGGGAGGCAGCACAGATACGCAGTATTTT. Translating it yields CASSVAGGSTDTQYF.